A selection of T cell receptor beta chains follows, all from one sample in a study of blood T cells in healthy people across ages. TCRdb reprocessed the 5' RACE reads with MiXCR, giving one entry per CDR3 protein. The sample carries roughly 800,000 distinct CDR3 sequences, around 25% recorded once. The sample was also reused in another study, on T cells of mothers and their children.

Input material: blood. Receptor source: a boy between 10 and 17 years old in good health. The CDR3 runs from the conserved cysteine through the conserved F or W. Size is stated for part of the rows, as once, few or many counts, or as a class when the clone is expanded.

abundance	j_gene	v_gene	CDR3aa
few	TRBJ2-1	TRBV12-3/TRBV12-4	CASRLGLAGVF
few	TRBJ2-7	TRBV20-1	CSAPRSGDEQYF
few	-	TRBV29-1	CSPRLGNEQFF
-	TRBJ2-7	TRBV12-3/TRBV12-4	CASSLESSGGAKWTYEQYF
-	TRBJ1-4	TRBV6-5	CASSYSIYPTNEKLFF
-	TRBJ2-5	TRBV5-1	CASRSTSGRETQYF
few	TRBJ2-5	TRBV11-2	CASSLDPRGVFSYEQYF
few	TRBJ2-5	TRBV20-1	CSARDGTGAQETQYF
few	TRBJ2-5	TRBV7-9	CASSHGVMEQYF
few	TRBJ1-6	TRBV30	CAWGTGNNSPLHF
-	TRBJ1-5	TRBV1	CTSSRGLGPWANQPQHF
-	TRBJ2-5	TRBV27	CASSSGTGADGAQYF
-	TRBJ1-4	TRBV28	CASSLIPKTNEKLFF
-	TRBJ2-1	TRBV7-3	CASSLGLADNEQFF
-	TRBJ2-7	TRBV19	CASSIVPGGYEQYF
-	TRBJ1-5	TRBV28	CASSSGQGAGNQPQHF
-	TRBJ2-1	TRBV20-1	CSARDFGENNEQFF
-	TRBJ1-2	TRBV6-5	CASSRLGQSNYGYTF
-	-	TRBV20-1	CSASRRGARFAEQFF
-	TRBJ2-7	TRBV4-1	CASSHQEGPYEQYF
-	TRBJ2-1	TRBV20-1	CSAPKAAVSYNEQFF
few	TRBJ2-6	TRBV11-2	CASSARFTGVAGANVLTF
-	TRBJ2-4	TRBV5-1	CASSPTAGGDIQYF
-	TRBJ2-1	TRBV7-2	CAIKAHGSDNGQFF
-	TRBJ2-1	TRBV20-1	CSGQTSGSNEQFF
few	TRBJ2-3	TRBV24-1	CATSDDTDTQYF
-	TRBJ2-3	TRBV7-9	CANSPGTSGITTDTQYF
-	TRBJ2-1	TRBV12-3/TRBV12-4	CASSFAGAEQFF
-	TRBJ2-7	TRBV20-1	CSARGRTSGESYEQYF
-	TRBJ1-6	TRBV6-5	CASRRSSYNSPLHF
few	TRBJ1-2	TRBV5-5	CASSWKGAHGYTF
few	TRBJ2-3	TRBV29-1	CSVVTGVDTQYF
-	TRBJ2-5	TRBV12-3/TRBV12-4	CASSSGTGQGHTETQYF
few	TRBJ1-2	TRBV6-5	CASSRQRSYGYTF
few	TRBJ2-1	TRBV18	CASSSTPGTGGSYNEQFF
few	TRBJ2-7	TRBV6-2/TRBV6-3	CASSFSSGRAVLSFDEQYF
-	TRBJ2-7	TRBV20-1	CSASLTYEQYF
-	TRBJ2-3	TRBV9	CASSVTGGPDTQYF
-	TRBJ1-6	TRBV12-3/TRBV12-4	CASSLSVAGINSPLHF
few	TRBJ2-5	TRBV20-1	CSARVGGNAETQYF
-	TRBJ2-1	TRBV7-9	CASSLVTGIYNEQFF
-	TRBJ2-3	TRBV12-3/TRBV12-4	CASSPGTSGDTDTQYF
many	TRBJ2-5	TRBV5-6	CASSPTSVEETQYF
many	TRBJ2-7	TRBV10-1	CASKGSYEQYF
few	TRBJ1-1	TRBV20-1	CSAGDFQGYEAFF
-	TRBJ2-7	TRBV28	CACSYGQGIYEQYF
-	TRBJ1-2	TRBV5-1	CASSLAEGGTYGYTF
few	-	TRBV4-1	CASSPLDRYNEQFF
-	-	TRBV6-5	CASSYGSQGGNEQFF
few	TRBJ1-4	TRBV18	CASWSGTGNEKLFF
-	TRBJ2-3	TRBV7-9	CASSLSAGTDTQYF
few	TRBJ1-4	TRBV10-3	CAISESGQINEKLFF
few	TRBJ2-7	TRBV12-3/TRBV12-4	CASSLVVYEQYF
few	TRBJ1-2	TRBV6-2/TRBV6-3	CAGSYKGSYGYTF
-	-	TRBV7-9	CASSPEGRGHEQYF
few	TRBJ2-5	TRBV14	CASEVGANPAYQETQYF
few	TRBJ2-7	TRBV7-3	CASSFHPGSFYEQYF
-	-	TRBV7-2	CASSSPLTGSRSFEQYF
few	TRBJ1-5	TRBV12-3/TRBV12-4	CASSLGDTSLGQPQHF
-	TRBJ1-2	TRBV2	CASSEATGRVGRANYGYTF